These 22 T cell receptor beta chains originate from one sample sequenced in a study of beta chain features in type 1 diabetes. Every isolated RNA sample was fully reverse transcribed, so sequencing captured expressed TCRB transcripts. Clones were read by immunoSEQ multiplex PCR, and TCRdb kept only the in-frame ones, dropping some. Seen here are under 550,000 clones, about an eighth observed once, and the top ten hold roughly 0.046%. Specimen: naive CD4+ T cells from blood. Receptors were obtained from a woman aged 18-29 years in good health.

This clone was seen a handful of times. In nucleotides, the CDR3 is TGTGCCAGCTCTCCCTTCAGGGACTATAATTCACCCCTCCACTTT. Residues: CASSPFRDYNSPLHF. J is TRBJ1-6 and V is TRBV18; tentatively, D is TRBD1 (5 bases). Germline loops: CDR1 KGHSH, CDR2 LQKENI. Trimming took off 6 bases at V and 3 bases at J, with 12 bases between the two ends. The CDR3 totals 15 residues.

This clone appeared a few times. The genes are TRBV5-6 and TRBJ2-3, with a weak D call TRBD1 (6 bases). This CDR3 contains 15 residues. The germline V gene encodes CDR1 SGHDT and CDR2 YYEEEE. V was shortened by 3 bases and J by 3 bases, with 14 bases between the two germline ends. The CDR3 DNA is TGTGCCAGCAGCTCGACAGGATTGAGGACAGATACGCAGTATTTT. It is translated as CASSSTGLRTDTQYF.

This clone was counted only a few times. This chain uses TRBV19 with TRBJ1-3; D is unclear. With 1 base removed from V and 2 bases from J, the gap between germline ends came to 9 bases. Germline-derived CDR1 and CDR2 are LNHDA and SQIVND (reference sequence). The length of the CDR3 is 15 residues. In DNA, the CDR3 is TGTGCCAGTAGTATAGCGACGGCCCCTGGAAACACCATATATTTT. Its translation: CASSIATAPGNTIYF. The full variable domain, completed using reference TRBV19 and TRBJ1-3, is DGGITQSPKYLFRKEGQNVTLSCEQNLNHDAMYWYRQDPGQGLRLIYYSQIVNDFQKGDIAEGYSVSREKKESFPLTVTSAQKNPTAFYLCASSIATAPGNTIYFGEGSWLTVV.

The V call is TRBV28, the J call TRBJ2-2; the D is unclear. Germline V CDR1 and CDR2: MDHEN, SYDVKM. This CDR3 region has 13 residues. Trimming shortened V by 3 bases and J by 1 base, and 3 bases separated the two germline ends. The CDR3, as DNA: TGTGCCAGCAGTTTTCGGAACACCGGGGAGCTGTTTTTT. Its protein product is CASSFRNTGELFF.

This clone was detected only a few times. The chain has TRBV7-3 and TRBJ2-3; D might be TRBD1 (6 bases). The germline gives CDR1 SGHTA, CDR2 FQGTGA. The CDR3 runs 14 residues. The V gene lost 1 base and the J gene lost 4 bases, with 9 bases spanning the gap. CDR3 nucleotides: TGTGCCAGCAGCTTAAACAGGGACCCAGATACGCAGTATTTT. It yields the protein CASSLNRDPDTQYF.

This clone was counted only a few times. V usage is TRBV4-3 and J usage is TRBJ1-1; D gene unclear. Per germline, CDR1 LGHNA and CDR2 YSLEER. The CDR3 loop spans 16 amino acids. V was clipped by 1 base and J by 0 bases, with 12 bases between them. The CDR3 sequence is CASSQGPIRVNTEAFF. The CDR3 DNA reads TGCGCCAGCAGCCAAGGCCCGATAAGGGTGAACACTGAAGCTTTCTTT.

The chain carries TRBV6-6 and TRBJ1-5; D remains ambiguous. Germline CDR1 reads MNHNY; CDR2 reads SVGAGI (reference sequence). This CDR3 contains 12 residues. V gave up 2 bases and J gave up 6 bases, with 5 bases separating them. This chain's CDR3 is CASSYVGQPQHF. As DNA, the CDR3 is TGTGCCAGCAGTTACGTGGGTCAGCCCCAGCATTTT.

This CDR3 reads CASSRQGATYNEQFF. CDR3 DNA sequence: TGTGCCAGCAGTAGACAGGGGGCTACCTACAATGAGCAGTTCTTC. The rearrangement links TRBV2 to TRBJ2-1, with TRBD1 matching over 10 bases. J gave up 2 bases and V 5 bases, and 3 bases lay outside the gene matches. CDR1 SNHLY and CDR2 FYNNEI come from the germline V gene. This CDR3 region has 15 residues.

The chain is built from TRBV4-3 and TRBJ2-5; D may be TRBD2 (5 bases). V was clipped by 2 bases and J by 5 bases, with 12 bases between them. The V gene's germline CDR1 is LGHNA and CDR2 YSLEER. The CDR3 has 14 amino acids. CDR3 residues: CASSQRLAGETQYF. The DNA of the CDR3 is TGCGCCAGCAGCCAACGTCTAGCTGGTGAGACCCAGTACTTC.

The chain uses TRBV18 and TRBJ2-5; tentative D call: TRBD1 (6 bases). This CDR3 has 14 residues. The V end was cut by 3 bases, the J end by 3 bases, with 11 bases between. Looked up from germline, CDR1 is KGHSH and CDR2 is LQKENI. The CDR3 here is CASSPFGQKETQYF. CDR3 DNA sequence: TGTGCCAGCTCACCCTTCGGACAGAAAGAGACCCAGTACTTC. The full variable domain, in which reference TRBV18 and TRBJ2-5 provide the parts outside the CDR3, is NAGVMQNPRHLVRRRGQEARLRCSPMKGHSHVYWYRQLPEEGLKFMVYLQKENIIDESGMPKERFSAEFPKEGPSILRIQQVVRGDSAAYFCASSPFGQKETQYFGPGTRLLVL.

This chain joins TRBV28 and TRBJ1-2; D not resolved. The CDR3 consists of 15 residues. V dropped 2 bases and J dropped 4 bases, with 14 bases sitting between them. Germline V gene sequence: CDR1 MDHEN, CDR2 SYDVKM. DNA for the CDR3: TGTGCCAGCAGTTTACGGGCAGATGGAACCTATGGCTACACCTTC. It encodes CASSLRADGTYGYTF.

The chain recombines TRBV30 with TRBJ1-3; possibly TRBD1 for D (6 bases). V lost 7 bases and J lost 2, with 12 bases in between. The CDR3 is 13 amino acids. Germline V CDR1 and CDR2: GTSNPN, SVGIG (reference sequence). CDR3 nucleotide sequence: TGTGCCTCCGGCAGGGGACCTGGAAACACCATATATTTT. As protein: CASGRGPGNTIYF.

This clone has more than one count but fewer than ten. V and J are TRBV7-8 and TRBJ2-1, with a possible D match to TRBD1 (5 bases). The CDR3 sequence is 12 residues long. The V end was cut by 2 bases, the J end by 12 bases, with 11 bases between. From germline, CDR1 is SGHVS and CDR2 FQNEAQ. DNA for the CDR3: TGTGCCAGCAGCTTACAGGGTCGGGTGCAGTTCTTC. Amino acids: CASSLQGRVQFF.

In this sample, this clone turned up a few times. The genes are TRBV7-2 and TRBJ1-4, with 9 bases aligning to TRBD1. V trimming: 6 bases; J trimming: 7 bases; junction bases outside the gene matches: 6. Germline V gives CDR1 SGHTA, CDR2 FQGNSA. This CDR3 is 14 amino acids long. CDR3 loop: CASRQGQGTEKLFF. The CDR3 DNA follows: TGTGCCAGCAGACAAGGACAGGGGACTGAAAAACTGTTTTTT. Combining the CDR3 with reference TRBV7-2 and TRBJ1-4 gives the whole variable domain GAGVSQSPSNKVTEKGKDVELRCDPISGHTALYWYRQSLGQGLEFLIYFQGNSAPDKSGLPSDRFSAERTGGSVSTLTIQRTQQEDSAVYLCASRQGQGTEKLFFGSGTQLSVL.

For this clone: Other DNA sequences in this sample translate to the same CDR3. This chain uses TRBV30 with TRBJ2-3, with a tentative D call TRBD1 (6 bases). This CDR3 has 14 residues. Germline V gene data show CDR1 as GTSNPN and CDR2 as SVGIG (reference sequence). Trimming cost V 3 bases and J 4 bases, with 14 bases left between them. CDR3 in DNA: TGTGCCTGGAGCGTAGGGGGTTCTTCAGATACGCAGTATTTT. This sequence encodes CAWSVGGSSDTQYF.

CDR3 sequence reads: CASSQMLATSGKETQYF. The CDR3 DNA is TGCGCCAGCAGCCAAATGCTCGCGACTAGCGGGAAAGAGACCCAGTACTTC. This chain connects TRBV4-3 to TRBJ2-5, with 11 bases matching TRBD2. The J segment lost 3 bases and the V segment lost 2 bases, leaving 8 bases of the junction unmatched. This CDR3 contains 17 residues. Germline values: CDR1 LGHNA, CDR2 YSLEER.

This clone has only one observation. The V and J genes are TRBV5-1 and TRBJ2-1; perhaps D is TRBD1 or TRBD2 (5 bases each). The CDR3 runs to 14 residues. V lost 4 bases and J lost 6, with 14 bases in between. In germline, CDR1 is SGHRS, CDR2 YFSETQ. The DNA for the CDR3 is TGCGCCAGCAGCCTCGGGGCTAGCAGCAATGAGCAGTTCTTC. It specifies CASSLGASSNEQFF. The variable domain in full, completed from reference TRBV5-1 and TRBJ2-1, reads KAGVTQTPRYLIKTRGQQVTLSCSPISGHRSVSWYQQTPGQGLQFLFEYFSETQRNKGNFPGRFSGRQFSNSRSEMNVSTLELGDSALYLCASSLGASSNEQFFGPGTRLTVL.

The V gene is TRBV27, the J gene TRBJ2-3, with D perhaps TRBD2 (6 bases). The ends were cut back, 3 bases at V and 9 bases at J, with 13 bases in the middle. Germline V lookup: CDR1 MNHEY, CDR2 SMNVEV (reference sequence). The CDR3 is made up of 13 amino acids. CDR3 sequence (DNA): TGTGCCAGCAGTTTGGAGACCGCGGGGACGCAGTATTTT. Its protein is CASSLETAGTQYF.

The chain carries TRBV14 and TRBJ2-1, with 12 bases matching TRBD2. Germline V lookup: CDR1 SGHDN, CDR2 FVKESK. The CDR3 has 14 amino acids. The V segment lost 6 bases and the J segment 7 bases; nucleotides outside the gene matches: 4. CDR3 sequence reads: CASRAGLAGNEQFF. Written as DNA, the CDR3 is TGTGCCAGCAGGGCCGGACTAGCGGGAAATGAGCAGTTCTTC.

V usage is TRBV9 and J usage is TRBJ2-3, with 7 bases fitting TRBD1. The CDR3 totals 14 residues. V was pared by 4 bases and J by 0 bases, with 2 bases of the junction left unmatched. CDR1 and CDR2 from the germline V gene are SGDLS and YYNGEE. CDR3 nucleotides: TGTGCCAGCAGCCTACAGGGGAGCACAGATACGCAGTATTTT. Encoded protein: CASSLQGSTDTQYF.

The chain's CDR3 is CASSTGADTQYF. The CDR3 DNA sequence: TGTGCCAGCAGCACAGGGGCAGATACGCAGTATTTT. The chain uses TRBV7-3 and TRBJ2-3; the match to TRBD1 covers 7 bases. Germline assignment: CDR1 SGHTA and CDR2 FQGTGA. The trim removed 5 bases at V and 4 bases at J, leaving 0 bases unmatched. The CDR3 covers 12 residues.

This clone has only a few counts. The CDR3 DNA sequence: TGTGCCAGCAGCTTAGCGGGCGGATCGGCATATGGCTACACCTTC. This translates into CASSLAGGSAYGYTF. The chain is built from TRBV7-9 and TRBJ1-2; the D is unclear. V was cut by 0 bases and J by 5 bases, with 13 bases left in between. Germline CDR1 reads SEHNR; CDR2 reads FQNEAQ (reference sequence). The CDR3 extends over 15 amino acids.